A single sample gave rise to the 16 T cell receptor beta chains below, sequenced in a study of T cell changes during pregnancy in multiple sclerosis. Sequencing used immunoSEQ multiplex PCR; TCRdb keeps in-frame clones, though not all of them. The sample gives fewer than 85,000 clones, about 96% of which show up once; more than 1% is in the top ten. Sequenced here: peripheral blood, sampled in the second trimester of pregnancy. These receptors all come from a female donor with multiple sclerosis, enrolled in a pregnancy study.

This clone has just one count. V is TRBV14 and J is TRBJ2-7, with D perhaps matching TRBD2 (5 bases). This CDR3 is 16 amino acids long. The V gene's germline CDR1 is SGHDN and CDR2 FVKESK. Trimming removed 4 bases at V and 5 bases at J, with 21 bases between. CDR3 DNA sequence: TGTGCCAGCAGCCCGAGCGGAGGCTCCTGGGAGAACGAGCAGTACTTC. As protein: CASSPSGGSWENEQYF.

The chain employs TRBV4-1 and TRBJ2-7; D perhaps matches TRBD2 (6 bases). Germline loops: CDR1 MGHRA, CDR2 YSYEKL. The CDR3 runs 16 residues. V lost 0 bases and J lost 1, with 13 bases in between. CDR3 protein: CASSQDSESGSYEQYF. The DNA for the CDR3 is TGCGCCAGCAGCCAAGATTCGGAAAGCGGGTCCTACGAGCAGTACTTC.

V gene TRBV29-1 combines with J gene TRBJ2-7, with a weak D call TRBD2 (5 bases). Germline-derived CDR1 and CDR2 are SQVTM and ANQGSEA. V shed 6 bases and J shed 4 bases, with 13 bases lying between them. This CDR3 comprises 12 residues. CDR3 amino acids: CSVSGSYYEQYF. The CDR3 region has the DNA TGCAGCGTCTCGGGAAGCTATTACGAGCAGTACTTC.

J is TRBJ2-7 and V is TRBV28, with 7 bases identical to TRBD2. From germline, CDR1 is MDHEN and CDR2 SYDVKM. The CDR3 covers 16 residues. V lost 4 bases to trimming and J lost 5 bases; unmatched junction nucleotides: 14. The DNA of the CDR3 is TGTGCCAGCAGTTCCCATACCGCTGGACGGGAGGACGAGCAGTACTTC. Encoded protein: CASSSHTAGREDEQYF.

The rearrangement links TRBV29-1 to TRBJ1-1; D remains ambiguous. CDR3 length: 12 amino acids. Trimming shortened V by 3 bases and J by 1 base, and 6 bases separated the two germline ends. Germline lookup yields CDR1 SQVTM and CDR2 ANQGSEA. The CDR3 DNA reads TGCAGCGTTGAGAGGCAGAACACTGAAGCTTTCTTT. Its translation is CSVERQNTEAFF. Complete variable domain (other parts from reference TRBV29-1 and TRBJ1-1): SAVISQKPSRDICQRGTSLTIQCQVDSQVTMMFWYRQQPGQSLTLIATANQGSEATYESGFVIDKFPISRPNLTFSTLTVSNMSPEDSSIYLCSVERQNTEAFFGQGTRLTVV.

This clone was detected only once. The chain employs TRBV7-8 and TRBJ1-1; no clear D. The CDR3 consists of 16 residues. Trimming left V 1 base short and J 3 bases short, with 15 bases between. Germline V gives CDR1 SGHVS, CDR2 FQNEAQ. The CDR3 is CASSLVVGGADTEAFF. The CDR3 DNA sequence: TGTGCCAGCAGCTTAGTAGTGGGAGGAGCGGACACTGAAGCTTTCTTT.

Only one count was recorded for this clone. The chain couples TRBV7-9 to TRBJ2-3, with D perhaps matching TRBD2 (5 bases). Germline CDR1 and CDR2: SEHNR and FQNEAQ (reference sequence). This CDR3 is 15 amino acids long. V lost 5 bases and J 4 bases, leaving 16 bases between the germline ends. CDR3 residues: CASSPRTGRPDTQYF. In DNA form, the CDR3 reads TGTGCCAGCAGCCCACGGACTGGAAGGCCAGATACGCAGTATTTT. Based on the CDR3 plus reference TRBV7-9 and TRBJ2-3, the full variable domain is DTGVSQNPRHKITKRGQNVTFRCDPISEHNRLYWYRQTLGQGPEFLTYFQNEAQLEKSRLLSDRFSAERPKGSFSTLEIQRTEQGDSAMYLCASSPRTGRPDTQYFGPGTRLTVL.

The chain employs TRBV6-5 and TRBJ2-1; D uncertain. The CDR3 spans 15 residues. Trimming took 7 bases from V and 0 from J, leaving 13 bases between them. Germline CDR1 reads MNHEY; CDR2 reads SVGAGI. The CDR3 loop reads CASKPTAGSYNEQFF. DNA for the CDR3: TGTGCCAGCAAACCCACAGCAGGCTCCTACAATGAGCAGTTCTTC.

The genes are TRBV21-1 and TRBJ1-4; the table's TRBD1 call for D was not verified on the DNA. TRBV21-1 is listed as a pseudogene. CDR3 size: 17 residues. The CDR3 sequence is CASSSLRRGQGREKLFF. Here the CDR3 DNA reads TGTGCCAGCAGCAGCCTTCGCCGGGGACAGGGTCGGGAAAAACTGTTTTTT.

This rearrangement joins TRBV7-3 to TRBJ2-3, with D perhaps matching TRBD1 (5 bases). The germline V gene encodes CDR1 SGHTA and CDR2 FQGTGA. Trimming stripped 5 bases from V and 0 bases from J, with 12 bases between. This CDR3 comprises 15 residues. DNA of the CDR3: TGTGCCAGCAGCGCACAGGTGGGAAGCACAGATACGCAGTATTTT. Encoded protein: CASSAQVGSTDTQYF. Full variable domain (outside the CDR3, taken from reference TRBV7-3 and TRBJ2-3): GAGVSQTPSNKVTEKGKYVELRCDPISGHTALYWYRQSLGQGPEFLIYFQGTGAADDSGLPNDRFFAVRPEGSVSTLKIQRTERGDSAVYLCASSAQVGSTDTQYFGPGTRLTVL.

V gene TRBV30 combines with J gene TRBJ1-1; D is uncertain. Germline V gene sequence: CDR1 GTSNPN, CDR2 SVGIG (reference sequence). The CDR3 loop spans 13 amino acids. Trimming took 2 bases from V and 2 from J, leaving 9 bases between them. CDR3 sequence reads: CAWSFTGNTEAFF. In DNA, the CDR3 is TGTGCCTGGAGTTTCACGGGAAACACTGAAGCTTTCTTT.

The chain carries TRBV7-8 and TRBJ2-7; D uncertain. From germline, CDR1 is SGHVS and CDR2 FQNEAQ. This CDR3 region has 14 residues. The V end lost 5 bases, the J end lost 7 bases, and 18 bases lay between the germline ends. The CDR3 DNA is TGTGCCAGCAGCCCTATCGAGACCCGGCGGGAGCAGTACTTC. Its protein is CASSPIETRREQYF.

V gene TRBV7-9 combines with J gene TRBJ2-7, with unresolved D. Per the germline V gene, CDR1 is SEHNR and CDR2 is FQNEAQ (reference sequence). The CDR3 runs 15 residues. V lost 2 bases to trimming and J lost 2 bases, with 13 bases between them. The CDR3, as DNA: TGTGCCAGCAGCTTATGGATAGGTCGGGCCTACGAGCAGTACTTC. This sequence encodes CASSLWIGRAYEQYF.

The chain uses TRBV2 and TRBJ2-3; TRBD2 matches 12 bases. This CDR3 contains 18 residues. Germline V gene sequence: CDR1 SNHLY, CDR2 FYNNEI. The junction had 14 bases not matched to a gene; V was cut back by 6 bases and J by 4 bases. CDR3 in DNA: TGTGCCAGCAGGGACATATCACTGACTAGCGGGAGCCCAGATACGCAGTATTTT. Translation: CASRDISLTSGSPDTQYF.

The chain couples TRBV4-2 to TRBJ2-1; possibly TRBD2 for D (6 bases). Germline-derived CDR1 and CDR2 are LGHNA and YNFKEQ. V was shortened by 0 bases and J by 6 bases, with 18 bases between the two germline ends. This CDR3 contains 17 residues. The CDR3 loop is CASSQDGALAGFNEQFF. CDR3 DNA: TGTGCCAGCAGCCAAGATGGAGCACTAGCCGGTTTCAATGAGCAGTTCTTC.

This chain uses TRBV4-1 with TRBJ2-7; 7 bases line up with TRBD1. The CDR3 spans 15 residues. V shed 2 bases and J 4 bases; nucleotides not matched to a gene: 8. Germline CDR1 reads MGHRA; CDR2 reads YSYEKL. The CDR3 DNA sequence: TGCGCCAGCAGCCAACCTTCAGGGGGTAGGTACGAGCAGTACTTC. Translation: CASSQPSGGRYEQYF.